Below are 19 T cell receptor beta chains sequenced from a single sample in a study of blood T cells in healthy people across ages. Then a second PCR, running roughly 6 to 12 cycles, was carried out with a sample-barcoded 5' primer and a J-beta primer mix. TCRdb re-called the 5' RACE reads through MiXCR, storing one row per CDR3 protein. The data hold about 830,000 distinct CDR3 sequences, with nearly 60% observed a single time. Sequenced sample: blood. These receptors all come from a man aged 25-45 years in good health.

The J gene is TRBJ2-7, the V gene TRBV20-1; a possible D gene is TRBD2 (5 bases). The DNA matches TRBJ2-5 better at its end, which makes the J call doubtful. The CDR3 totals 14 residues. In germline, CDR1 is DFQATT, CDR2 SNEGSKA (reference sequence). CDR3 DNA sequence: TGCAGTGCTTCCCTCTCCAGAACGGGGGAGACCCAGTACTTC. It specifies CSASLSRTGETQYF.

The gene calls are TRBV4-3 and TRBJ2-5; 8 nucleotides agree with TRBD2. CDR1 is LGHNA and CDR2 is YSLEER in the germline V gene. The junction had 6 bases not matched to a gene; V was cut back by 2 bases and J by 4 bases. This CDR3 comprises 15 residues. The DNA for the CDR3 is TGCGCCAGCAGCCAAACTAGCGGTACCTCAGAGACCCAGTACTTC. Translation gives CASSQTSGTSETQYF.

CDR3 residues: CASSFLDRGRGTQYF. CDR3 DNA sequence: TGCGCCAGCAGCTTCTTGGACAGGGGTCGGGGGACGCAGTATTTT. The gene calls are TRBV5-1 and TRBJ2-3; 9 bases are shared with TRBD1. The CDR3 loop spans 15 amino acids. V gave up 2 bases and J gave up 9 bases; unmatched junction bases: 10. CDR1 and CDR2 from the germline V gene are SGHRS and YFSETQ.

The CDR3 region is CAGGRGSYEQYF. The CDR3 DNA reads as TGTGCCGGTGGACGGGGCTCCTACGAGCAGTACTTC. The rearrangement links TRBV30 to TRBJ2-7; perhaps TRBD2 as D (5 bases). In germline, CDR1 is GTSNPN, CDR2 SVGIG (reference sequence). The V end was cut by 8 bases, the J end by 0 bases, with 11 bases between. The CDR3 is 12 amino acids.

The chain links TRBV6-1 to TRBJ2-7; D is ambiguous. The germline V gene has CDR1 MNHNS and CDR2 SASEGT. This CDR3 comprises 14 residues. V shed 2 bases and J shed 0 bases, with 8 bases lying between them. Here the CDR3 DNA reads TGTGCCAGCAGTGAAATCGAACACTCCTACGAGCAGTACTTC. It codes for CASSEIEHSYEQYF.

V usage is TRBV30 and J usage is TRBJ1-4, with no clear D. This CDR3 comprises 15 residues. Trimming left V 2 bases short and J 4 bases short, with 14 bases between. Germline loops: CDR1 GTSNPN, CDR2 SVGIG (reference sequence). The CDR3 nucleotides are TGTGCCTGGAGTATACCGGTTGGACTTAATGAAAAACTGTTTTTT. Amino acids: CAWSIPVGLNEKLFF.

The genes are TRBV4-1 and TRBJ1-4; D ambiguous. The V gene lost 1 base and the J gene lost 4 bases, with 10 bases spanning the gap. CDR3 length equals 15 residues. The V gene's germline CDR1 is MGHRA and CDR2 YSYEKL. CDR3 nucleotides: TGCGCCAGCAGCCAAGTGGGCGGGTTTAATGAAAAACTGTTTTTT. Translating it yields CASSQVGGFNEKLFF.

V and J are TRBV5-1 and TRBJ2-5, with 8 nucleotides matching TRBD1. In germline, CDR1 is SGHRS, CDR2 YFSETQ. This CDR3 contains 15 residues. The V and J ends lost 0 bases and 4 bases, in that order; junction bases with no gene match: 5. In DNA, the CDR3 is TGCGCCAGCAGCTTGGGACAGGGGCCCCCAGAGACCCAGTACTTC. Protein: CASSLGQGPPETQYF.

V is TRBV7-9 and J is TRBJ2-1; D possibly uses TRBD1 or TRBD2 (6 bases each). The J call could be wrong; TRBJ2-7 is a better fit for the DNA end. The CDR3 is made up of 16 amino acids. Germline V lookup: CDR1 SEHNR, CDR2 FQNEAQ (reference sequence). CDR3 DNA: TGTGCCAGCAGCGACTCCGGGGGCCTCTCCTACAATGAGCAGTACTTC. Translating gives CASSDSGGLSYNEQYF.

On this clonotype itself: A read error may produce the germline difference seen at one junction end. This sequence joins TRBV25-1 and TRBJ1-2; TRBD1 might be the D (5 bases). The CDR3 has 15 amino acids. CDR1 MGHDK and CDR2 SYGVNS come from the germline V gene. CDR3: CASSGAGTVNYGHTF. The CDR3 region has the DNA TGTGCCAGCAGTGGGGCTGGGACGGTGAACTATGGCCACACCTTC.

The chain links TRBV5-6 to TRBJ1-1, with D tentatively TRBD1 (6 bases). In germline, CDR1 is SGHDT, CDR2 YYEEEE. Trimming removed 3 bases at V and 8 bases at J, with 14 bases between. The CDR3 consists of 13 residues. As DNA, the CDR3 is TGTGCCAGCAGCTCGGAATGGGGGACAGAAGCTTTCTTT. It specifies CASSSEWGTEAFF.

The chain combines TRBV27 with TRBJ2-7, with 10 nucleotides matching TRBD1. This CDR3 comprises 15 residues. The ends lost 4 bases at V and 2 bases at J; junction bases unmatched: 5. Germline V gene sequence: CDR1 MNHEY, CDR2 SMNVEV (reference sequence). The CDR3, as DNA: TGTGCCAGCAGTTACAAGGGACAGGGGACCTACGAGCAGTACTTC. Translating it yields CASSYKGQGTYEQYF.

This chain links TRBV20-1 with TRBJ2-1; weak D call: TRBD2 (6 bases). Germline V gene data show CDR1 as DFQATT and CDR2 as SNEGSKA (reference sequence). V was trimmed by 3 bases and J by 0 bases, leaving 12 bases between them. The CDR3 extends over 15 amino acids. The DNA of the CDR3 is TGCAGTGCTAGTGGGGAGGTGAGCTCCTACAATGAGCAGTTCTTC. Translation gives CSASGEVSSYNEQFF.

The V and J genes are TRBV3-1 and TRBJ1-2; 9 positions match TRBD1. There are 14 residues in the CDR3. Trimming at V came to 7 bases and at J to 6 bases, leaving 9 bases not matched to a gene. Germline V gives CDR1 LGHDT, CDR2 YNNKEL (reference sequence). In DNA, the CDR3 is TGTGCCAGCACTCCAGGGACAGGGATGGATGGCTACACCTTC. Protein product: CASTPGTGMDGYTF.

J is TRBJ2-1 and V is TRBV12-3 or TRBV12-4, with D possibly matching TRBD2 (5 bases). V was clipped by 8 bases and J by 9 bases, with 11 bases between them. The CDR3 extends over 11 amino acids. In nucleotides, the CDR3 is TGTGCCAGCGGCGGGTTGTCTGAGCAGTTCTTC. Its protein product is CASGGLSEQFF.

This chain connects TRBV7-2 to TRBJ2-1, with D possibly being TRBD2 (7 bases). The germline CDR1 and CDR2 sequences are SGHTA and FQGNSA. The CDR3 contains 14 residues. V lost 3 bases and J lost 6, with 12 bases in between. CDR3 protein: CASSFGGPSNEQFF. CDR3 nucleotide sequence: TGTGCCAGCAGCTTCGGGGGGCCTAGCAATGAGCAGTTCTTC.

This clonotype has just one count. The chain carries TRBV7-9 and TRBJ2-5, with D maybe TRBD1 (6 bases). Germline CDR1 SEHNR, CDR2 FQNEAQ (reference sequence). V was trimmed by 4 bases and J by 11 bases, leaving 14 bases between them. This CDR3 has 12 amino acids. The DNA for the CDR3 is TGTGCCAGCAGCTGGGGCGAGGGGGAGCAGTACTTC. Translated: CASSWGEGEQYF.

The rearrangement links TRBV10-3 to TRBJ2-7, with D unclear. This CDR3 region has 14 residues. Per the germline V gene, CDR1 is ENHRY and CDR2 is SYGVKD. V dropped 8 bases and J dropped 0 bases, with 14 bases sitting between them. CDR3 sequence (DNA): TGTGCCATCGCGACCGAACAGTACTCCTACGAGCAGTACTTC. This codes for CAIATEQYSYEQYF.

The V gene is TRBV5-1, the J gene TRBJ2-5; D is perhaps TRBD1 (6 bases). Matching the DNA end better, TRBJ2-7 makes the J call doubtful. There are 17 residues in the CDR3. Germline V gene lookup returns CDR1 SGHRS and CDR2 YFSETQ. DNA for the CDR3: TGCGCCAGCAGCTTGACCCCCTCGTGGACAGAACTCTACGAGCAGTACTTC. Its translation is CASSLTPSWTELYEQYF.